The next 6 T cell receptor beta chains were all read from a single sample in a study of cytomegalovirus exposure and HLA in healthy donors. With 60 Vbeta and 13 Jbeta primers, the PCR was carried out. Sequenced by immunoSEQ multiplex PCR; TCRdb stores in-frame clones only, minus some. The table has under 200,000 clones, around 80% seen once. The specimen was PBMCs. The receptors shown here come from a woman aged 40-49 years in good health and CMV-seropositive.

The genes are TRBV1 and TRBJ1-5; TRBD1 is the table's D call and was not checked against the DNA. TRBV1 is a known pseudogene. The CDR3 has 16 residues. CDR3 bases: TGCACCAGCAGCACTCAGGGGGCCTTAGGGGATCAGCCCCAGCATTTT. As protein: CTSSTQGALGDQPQHF.

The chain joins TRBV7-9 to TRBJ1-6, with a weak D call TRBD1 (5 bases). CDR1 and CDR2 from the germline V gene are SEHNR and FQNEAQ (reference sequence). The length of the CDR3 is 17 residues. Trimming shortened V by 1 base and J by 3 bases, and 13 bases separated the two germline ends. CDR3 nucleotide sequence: TGTGCCAGCAGCTTAGACGCCCCGACAGTCTATAATTCACCCCTCCACTTT. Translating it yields CASSLDAPTVYNSPLHF.

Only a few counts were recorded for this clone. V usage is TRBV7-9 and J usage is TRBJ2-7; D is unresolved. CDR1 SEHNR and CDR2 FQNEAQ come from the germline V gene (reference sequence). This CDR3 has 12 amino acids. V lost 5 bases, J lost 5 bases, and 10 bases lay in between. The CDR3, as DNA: TGTGCCAGCAGCATGGAGTCAAACGAGCAGTACTTC. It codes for CASSMESNEQYF.

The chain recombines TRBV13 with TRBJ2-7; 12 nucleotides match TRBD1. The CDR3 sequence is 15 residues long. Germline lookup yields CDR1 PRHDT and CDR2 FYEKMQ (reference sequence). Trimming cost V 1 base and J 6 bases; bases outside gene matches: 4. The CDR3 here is CASSLARDRGREQYF. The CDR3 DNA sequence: TGTGCCAGCAGCTTAGCCCGGGACAGGGGGCGCGAGCAGTACTTC. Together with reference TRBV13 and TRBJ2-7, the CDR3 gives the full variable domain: AAGVIQSPRHLIKEKRETATLKCYPIPRHDTVYWYQQGPGQDPQFLISFYEKMQSDKGSIPDRFSAQQFSDYHSELNMSSLELGDSALYFCASSLARDRGREQYFGPGTRLTVT.

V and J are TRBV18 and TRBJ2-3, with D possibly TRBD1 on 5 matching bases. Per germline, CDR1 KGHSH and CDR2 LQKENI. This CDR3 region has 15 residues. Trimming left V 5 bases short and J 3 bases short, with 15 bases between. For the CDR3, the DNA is TGTGCCAGCTCAAGAGGACAAGTTTCAACAGATACGCAGTATTTT. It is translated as CASSRGQVSTDTQYF.

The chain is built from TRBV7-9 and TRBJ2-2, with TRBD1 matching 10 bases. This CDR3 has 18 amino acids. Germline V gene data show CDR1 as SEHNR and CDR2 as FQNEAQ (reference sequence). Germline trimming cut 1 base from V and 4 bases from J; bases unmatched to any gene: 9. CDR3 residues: CASSLGQGAGVATGELFF. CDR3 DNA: TGTGCCAGCAGCTTAGGACAGGGGGCCGGTGTAGCCACCGGGGAGCTGTTTTTT.